This TCR beta chain emerged from a study of CD8+CD57+ T cells in acquired aplastic anemia. The study profiled TCR beta VDJ and CDR3 using genomic DNA as template. TCRdb passed the reads through MiXCR, listing each CDR3 protein once. This table holds 150,000 or so distinct CDR3 sequences, around 48% found once. Study-wide points: Patients had around 28 CD8+ CDR3 sequences in common with controls (the shared set).

CDR1 SGHRS and CDR2 YFSETQ come from the germline V gene. The CDR3 runs 15 residues. The ends were cut back, 0 bases at V and 2 bases at J, with 12 bases in the middle. This clonotype has ten or more counts. Its antigen is not known. Those patients picked for sequencing had displayed CD8+CD57+ cell expansion on flow cytometry. V and J are TRBV5-1 and TRBJ2-7; the D is unclear. The sequence derives from a human donor with aplastic anemia. The sequencing sample was made of sorted CD4+, CD8+, or CD8+CD57+ T cells (not recorded which) from PBMCs. The CDR3 DNA is TGCGCCAGCAGCTTGGGCGCCTCTGGTACCTACGAGCAGTACTTC. It yields the protein CASSLGASGTYEQYF.